These 17 T cell receptor beta chains came from one sample sequenced in a study of blood T cells in healthy people across ages. Primers used in a second PCR of about 6 to 12 cycles were a sample-barcoded 5' primer and a J-beta primer mix. TCRdb used MiXCR to reprocess the 5' RACE reads, holding one entry per CDR3 protein. The top ten clones hold 20% of a sample with about 730,000 distinct CDR3 sequences, around 46% of them seen once. Material for sequencing was blood. The receptors shown here come from an older woman in good health.

V and J are TRBV12-3 or TRBV12-4 and TRBJ2-3; D is perhaps TRBD2 (7 bases). The CDR3 is made up of 16 amino acids. V lost 8 bases and J lost 5, with 23 bases in between. CDR3 region: CASLAPLGGGRDTQYF. CDR3 DNA: TGTGCCAGCCTAGCTCCCCTTGGGGGGGGCCGAGATACGCAGTATTTT.

This clonotype was detected only once. Being one base from a much bigger clone, this may be a read error. The V gene is TRBV6-2 or TRBV6-3, the J gene TRBJ2-5, with D possibly TRBD2 on 5 matching bases. The J call is doubtful: the DNA matches TRBJ2-1 better. Germline CDR1 MNHEY, CDR2 SVGEGT. This CDR3 has 12 residues. The CDR3 sequence: CASSSRGEVQFF. The CDR3, as DNA: TGTGCCAGCAGTTCCCGGGGTGAGGTCCAGTTCTTC.

There are a few counts of this clonotype. J is TRBJ2-5 and V is TRBV20-1, with D possibly TRBD2 on 6 matching bases. This CDR3 is built from 15 residues. The germline V and J ends were trimmed by 6 bases and 2 bases, with 19 bases remaining between them. Germline-derived CDR1 and CDR2 are DFQATT and SNEGSKA (reference sequence). The CDR3 reads CSAASLRGTQETQYF. The CDR3 DNA sequence: TGCAGTGCCGCCTCCCTGCGGGGTACACAAGAGACCCAGTACTTC.

This clonotype has at least ten counts. The chain recombines TRBV6-2 or TRBV6-3 with TRBJ2-5; 8 bases agree with TRBD2. Losses at the gene ends were 10 bases for V and 5 bases for J; bases not matched to a gene: 9. Germline loops: CDR1 MNHEY, CDR2 SVGEGT. This CDR3 spans 13 amino acids. CDR3 amino acids: CATSWLAGETQYF. CDR3 nucleotides: TGTGCCACCAGCTGGCTAGCGGGCGAGACCCAGTACTTC.

This chain connects TRBV28 to TRBJ2-3; D gene unclear. Germline V gene sequence: CDR1 MDHEN, CDR2 SYDVKM. The V end was cut by 6 bases, the J end by 0 bases, with 13 bases between. The CDR3 extends over 15 amino acids. The CDR3 DNA follows: TGTGCCAGCAGCCCCTCTAGACCTAGCACAGATACGCAGTATTTT. Protein: CASSPSRPSTDTQYF.

A remark on this clonotype: A read error may be the cause here, since a much bigger clone is one base away. This chain uses TRBV6-2 or TRBV6-3 with TRBJ2-1; TRBD2 matches 8 bases. Per the germline V gene, CDR1 is MNHEY and CDR2 is SVGEGT. The CDR3 totals 16 residues. This CDR3 is CASSALAGGTYNGQFF. The CDR3 DNA sequence: TGTGCCAGCAGTGCCTTGGCGGGAGGTACCTACAATGGGCAGTTCTTC.

Many counts were recorded for this clonotype. This chain links TRBV7-6 with TRBJ1-1, with no clear D. The CDR3 extends over 12 amino acids. The germline V gene has CDR1 SGHVS and CDR2 FNYEAQ. The ends were cut back, 1 base at V and 3 bases at J, with 3 bases in the middle. The CDR3 nucleotides are TGTGCCAGCAGCTTAGTTGACACTGAAGCTTTCTTT. Translating gives CASSLVDTEAFF.

The rearrangement links TRBV11-2 to TRBJ1-1; 8 bases fit TRBD1. V dropped 1 base and J dropped 3; count of bases not matched to a gene: 4. This CDR3 comprises 15 residues. Germline V gives CDR1 SGHAT, CDR2 FQNNGV. The CDR3 DNA sequence: TGTGCCAGCAGCTTAGGGACAGGGTATGACACTGAAGCTTTCTTT. Translation: CASSLGTGYDTEAFF.

This clonotype has just a few counts. The chain has TRBV24-1 and TRBJ2-3; weak D call: TRBD1 (5 bases). Trimming removed 1 base from V and 4 bases from J, with 8 bases in between. CDR1 and CDR2 (germline): KGHDR, SFDVKD. The CDR3 consists of 14 residues. As DNA, the CDR3 is TGTGCCACCAGTGATTTCCAGGGCTCAGATACGCAGTATTTT. It translates to CATSDFQGSDTQYF.

CDR3 residues: CASSRQSSTDTQYF. Here the CDR3 DNA reads TGTGCCAGCAGCCGACAGTCTAGCACAGATACGCAGTATTTT. J is TRBJ2-3 and V is TRBV6-2 or TRBV6-3, with D maybe TRBD1 (5 bases). CDR1 and CDR2 (germline): MNHEY, SVGEGT. This CDR3 comprises 14 residues. The V end was cut by 6 bases, the J end by 0 bases, with 10 bases between.

The chain employs TRBV28 and TRBJ2-1; tentative D call: TRBD2 (7 bases). This CDR3 has 13 amino acids. The germline CDR1 and CDR2 sequences are MDHEN and SYDVKM. The ends were cut back, 3 bases at V and 7 bases at J, with 10 bases in the middle. CDR3 DNA sequence: TGTGCCAGCAGTTTCGCGGGGGCAAATGAGCAGTTCTTC. Residues: CASSFAGANEQFF.

The chain employs TRBV6-2 or TRBV6-3 and TRBJ2-5, with 9 bases identical to TRBD1. The CDR3 is made up of 14 amino acids. Germline CDR1 MNHEY, CDR2 SVGEGT. Trimming removed 6 bases from V and 11 bases from J; junction bases left unmatched: 13. The CDR3 protein is CASSIGTGKDGQYF. The CDR3 nucleotides read TGTGCCAGCAGCATCGGGACAGGGAAGGACGGGCAGTACTTC.

The chain recombines TRBV20-1 with TRBJ1-1, with a possible D match to TRBD1 (5 bases). Between the trimmed V and J ends, which lost 6 bases and 4 bases, there was a span of 12 bases. CDR1 and CDR2 (germline): DFQATT, SNEGSKA (reference sequence). The CDR3 has 12 amino acids. CDR3 protein: CSAKDKRTEAFF. The CDR3 region has the DNA TGCAGTGCAAAGGACAAACGCACTGAAGCTTTCTTT.

This clonotype has just a few counts. The genes are TRBV27 and TRBJ1-1; a weak D match, TRBD1 (6 bases). The germline gives CDR1 MNHEY, CDR2 SMNVEV (reference sequence). CDR3 length equals 15 residues. Between the trimmed V and J ends, which lost 4 bases and 1 base, there was a span of 13 bases. The CDR3 region has the DNA TGTGCCAGCAGTTACCTCCGGGGGCCGAACACTGAAGCTTTCTTT. Translating gives CASSYLRGPNTEAFF.

This clonotype was found a few times. The CDR3 DNA is TGCGCCAGCAGCTTAGCGCTTCGGGGTGGCTACACCTTC. Amino acid sequence: CASSLALRGGYTF. V gene TRBV5-1 combines with J gene TRBJ1-2, with no clear D. V lost 2 bases to trimming and J lost 7 bases, with 12 bases between them. Germline CDR1 SGHRS, CDR2 YFSETQ. The CDR3 has 13 amino acids.

V is TRBV24-1 and J is TRBJ2-1; D perhaps matches TRBD2 (5 bases). V was shortened by 3 bases and J by 7 bases, with 9 bases between the two germline ends. Per the germline V gene, CDR1 is KGHDR and CDR2 is SFDVKD. CDR3 length: 13 amino acids. CDR3 residues: CATSDTLANEQFF. The CDR3 DNA reads TGTGCCACCAGTGATACCCTAGCAAATGAGCAGTTCTTC.

This clonotype was counted only a few times. The chain uses TRBV5-1 and TRBJ1-5, with a tentative D call TRBD1 (5 bases). The CDR3 totals 15 residues. The germline V and J ends were trimmed by 4 bases and 5 bases, with 16 bases remaining between them. Germline CDR1 SGHRS, CDR2 YFSETQ. In nucleotides, the CDR3 is TGCGCCAGCAGCCAGGGCCTAAATGCGGATCAGCCCCAGCATTTT. Translating it yields CASSQGLNADQPQHF.